This T cell receptor beta chain was observed in a study of T cell repertoires in cytomegalovirus infection. Broader study findings: Totalled public TCR beta family frequency picked out people who carried CMV plus the relevant HLA. Clonotypes of TCR beta that were HLA-C-restricted and CMV-specific dominated the ex vivo response.

This clonotype was detected many times. The antigen is not known. TCRdb fed the reads into MiXCR, producing one record per CDR3 protein. The sample carries about 440,000 distinct CDR3 sequences, roughly 30% recorded once. The germline V gene encodes CDR1 SGHTA and CDR2 FQGNSA. V was cut by 1 base and J by 5 bases, with 8 bases left in between. This CDR3 comprises 13 residues. Sequenced sample: PBMCs. The clonotype comes from a human donor in good health (CMV status not recorded). Some clones in this sample may be carry-over from other donors' samples. The chain has TRBV7-2 and TRBJ1-2; the D is unclear. The CDR3 here is CASSLDSPYGYTF. CDR3 coding DNA: TGTGCCAGCAGCTTAGACAGTCCTTATGGCTACACCTTC.